The 10 T cell receptor beta chains below come from one sample, sequenced in a study of cytomegalovirus exposure and HLA in healthy donors. The data were produced by immunoSEQ multiplex PCR, yet TCRdb's version contains in-frame clones alone and is incomplete. This table holds 130,000 to 150,000 clones, roughly 92% found once. The sample consisted of PBMCs. Receptors originate from a man younger than 30 in good health and CMV-seronegative.

The rearrangement joins TRBV5-1 to TRBJ1-1, with D possibly TRBD1 on 6 matching bases. The V end was cut by 4 bases, the J end by 3 bases, with 13 bases between. This CDR3 spans 14 amino acids. Germline V gene sequence: CDR1 SGHRS, CDR2 YFSETQ. This CDR3 reads CASSANRVDTEAFF. DNA for the CDR3: TGCGCCAGCAGCGCAAACAGGGTGGACACTGAAGCTTTCTTT.

The chain uses TRBV9 and TRBJ2-5; 13 bases map to TRBD2. Germline loops: CDR1 SGDLS, CDR2 YYNGEE. Germline trimming cut 3 bases from V and 3 bases from J; bases unmatched to any gene: 5. The CDR3 runs to 16 residues. The DNA of the CDR3 is TGTGCCAGCAGCGGTGGGACTAGCGGGGAAAAAGAGACCCAGTACTTC. Residues: CASSGGTSGEKETQYF.

Written as DNA, the CDR3 is TGTGCCAGCAGTTTATACCGGACTAGTTTGGATACGCAGTATTTT. Protein product: CASSLYRTSLDTQYF. This chain uses TRBV27 with TRBJ2-3; 7 positions match TRBD2. The germline CDR1 and CDR2 sequences are MNHEY and SMNVEV (reference sequence). Trimming removed 1 base from V and 6 bases from J; junction bases left unmatched: 7. This CDR3 spans 15 amino acids.

The chain is built from TRBV7-2 and TRBJ1-1, with a weak D call TRBD1 (6 bases). This CDR3 spans 15 amino acids. Trimming removed 1 base at V and 1 base at J, with 10 bases between. Germline CDR1 SGHTA, CDR2 FQGNSA. CDR3 residues: CASSLELGANTEAFF. In DNA, the CDR3 is TGTGCCAGCAGCTTAGAGCTGGGGGCGAACACTGAAGCTTTCTTT.

A single count supports this clone. This sequence joins TRBV6-6 and TRBJ1-4, with TRBD1 matching 7 bases. The CDR3 sequence is 16 residues long. Germline CDR1 is MNHNY and CDR2 is SVGAGI (reference sequence). The V gene end was trimmed by 6 bases and the J gene end by 0 bases; junction bases not matched to a gene: 7. The CDR3 bases are TGTGCCAGCAGGGTCGGACAGGCGGCAACTAATGAAAAACTGTTTTTT. It translates to CASRVGQAATNEKLFF.

This clone was seen a handful of times. The chain carries TRBV6-6 and TRBJ2-7, with 12 bases aligning to TRBD2. Trimming at V came to 4 bases and at J to 10 bases, leaving 5 bases not matched to a gene. CDR1 is MNHNY, CDR2 SVGAGI, per germline (reference sequence). The length of the CDR3 is 13 residues. This CDR3 is CASSSGLAGTQYF. The CDR3 DNA is TGTGCCAGCAGTTCTGGACTAGCGGGGACACAGTACTTC.

The J gene is TRBJ2-3, the V gene TRBV7-9; 7 nucleotides match TRBD2. The junction had 9 bases not matched to a gene; V was cut back by 0 bases and J by 3 bases. This CDR3 is built from 17 residues. Germline CDR1 and CDR2: SEHNR and FQNEAQ (reference sequence). The CDR3 bases are TGTGCCAGCAGCTTAGCCCGCTCCCTAGCGGCGACAGATACGCAGTATTTT. It translates to CASSLARSLAATDTQYF. Complete variable domain (other parts from reference TRBV7-9 and TRBJ2-3): DTGVSQNPRHKITKRGQNVTFRCDPISEHNRLYWYRQTLGQGPEFLTYFQNEAQLEKSRLLSDRFSAERPKGSFSTLEIQRTEQGDSAMYLCASSLARSLAATDTQYFGPGTRLTVL.

V and J are TRBV10-3 and TRBJ2-3; D might be TRBD1 (6 bases). Germline V lookup: CDR1 ENHRY, CDR2 SYGVKD. V was shortened by 6 bases and J by 0 bases, with 13 bases between the two germline ends. The CDR3 is 15 residues long. The CDR3 DNA is TGTGCCATCAGCCAAACAGGGCTTAGCACAGATACGCAGTATTTT. This codes for CAISQTGLSTDTQYF.

This clone was picked up one time. CDR3 coding DNA: TGTGCCAGCAGCTGGGGACACCCGAACACCGGGGAGCTGTTTTTT. Translating gives CASSWGHPNTGELFF. V gene TRBV7-9 combines with J gene TRBJ2-2; TRBD1 might be the D (6 bases). The V end was cut by 4 bases, the J end by 0 bases, with 9 bases between. CDR3 size: 15 residues. Per the germline V gene, CDR1 is SEHNR and CDR2 is FQNEAQ (reference sequence).

V gene TRBV6-5 combines with J gene TRBJ1-3; TRBD1 matches 9 bases. The CDR3 is 15 residues long. Germline trimming cut 7 bases from V and 0 bases from J; bases unmatched to any gene: 4. Germline loops: CDR1 MNHEY, CDR2 SVGAGI. The chain's CDR3 is CASTRDRASGNTIYF. CDR3 nucleotide sequence: TGTGCCAGCACAAGGGACAGGGCCTCTGGAAACACCATATATTTT.